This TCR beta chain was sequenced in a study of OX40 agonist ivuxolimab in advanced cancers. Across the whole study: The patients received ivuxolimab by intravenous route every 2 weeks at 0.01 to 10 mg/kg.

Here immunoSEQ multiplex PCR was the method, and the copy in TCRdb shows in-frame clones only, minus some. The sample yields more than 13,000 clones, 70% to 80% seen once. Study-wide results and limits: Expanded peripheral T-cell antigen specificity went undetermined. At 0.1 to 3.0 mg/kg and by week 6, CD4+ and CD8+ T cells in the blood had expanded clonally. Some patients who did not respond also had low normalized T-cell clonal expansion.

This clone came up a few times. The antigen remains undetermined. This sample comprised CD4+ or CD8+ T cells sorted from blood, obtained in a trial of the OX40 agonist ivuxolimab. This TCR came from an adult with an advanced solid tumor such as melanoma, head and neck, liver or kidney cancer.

The CDR3 DNA sequence: TGTGCCAGCAGTCCAAGAGAGAGGAACTATGGCTACACCTTC. Protein: CASSPRERNYGYTF. This chain joins TRBV9 and TRBJ1-2; the D is unclear. The CDR3 runs to 14 residues. V lost 5 bases to trimming and J lost 2 bases, with 13 bases between them. CDR1 SGDLS and CDR2 YYNGEE come from the germline V gene.